Sequencing of this TCR beta chain was carried out in a study of OX40 agonist ivuxolimab in advanced cancers. Findings and limits, study-wide: It was not determined which antigens were specifically recognized by the peripheral T cells that had undergone clonal expansion.

In germline, CDR1 is SGHDN, CDR2 FVKESK. V was cut by 2 bases and J by 2 bases, with 12 bases left in between. This CDR3 region has 16 residues. As for this clone: What it binds is unknown.

The repertoire was sequenced with immunoSEQ multiplex PCR; TCRdb's copy has only in-frame clones and lacks some. The table includes 65,000 to 95,000 clones, about nine tenths detected once. The material was CD4+ or CD8+ T cells sorted from blood, obtained in a trial of the OX40 agonist ivuxolimab. The gene calls are TRBV14 and TRBJ2-2; D might be TRBD2 (5 bases). The clonotype originates from an adult with an advanced solid tumor such as melanoma, head and neck, liver or kidney cancer. Here the CDR3 reads CASSQMGATNTGELFF. For the CDR3, the DNA is TGTGCCAGCAGCCAAATGGGAGCAACTAACACCGGGGAGCTGTTTTTT.